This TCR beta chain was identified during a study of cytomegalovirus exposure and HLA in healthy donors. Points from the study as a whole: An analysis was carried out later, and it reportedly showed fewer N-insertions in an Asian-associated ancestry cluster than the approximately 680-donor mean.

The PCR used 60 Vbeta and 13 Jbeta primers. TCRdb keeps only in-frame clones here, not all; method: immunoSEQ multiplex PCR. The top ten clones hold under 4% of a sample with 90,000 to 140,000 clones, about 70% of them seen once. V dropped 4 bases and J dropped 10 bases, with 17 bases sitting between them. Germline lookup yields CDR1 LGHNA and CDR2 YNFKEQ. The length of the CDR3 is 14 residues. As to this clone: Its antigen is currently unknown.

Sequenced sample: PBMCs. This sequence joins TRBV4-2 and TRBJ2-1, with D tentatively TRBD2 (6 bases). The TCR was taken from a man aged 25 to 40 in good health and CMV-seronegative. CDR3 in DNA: TGTGCCAGCAGCCCACAGGAGGGGAGCGTGGAGCAGTTCTTC. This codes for CASSPQEGSVEQFF.